This TCR beta chain was sequenced in a study of cytomegalovirus exposure and HLA in healthy donors. Study observations and caveats: In an earlier analysis, most TCR beta V segments were productive about 87% or about 30% of the time.

With regard to this clone: Antigen specificity is unknown.

The PCR ran on 60 Vbeta and 13 Jbeta primers. Assay: immunoSEQ multiplex PCR; the TCRdb copy retains only in-frame clones and omits some. The table lists about 190,000 clones, around 75% of them singletons. Germline values: CDR1 SGHTA, CDR2 FQGNSA. The CDR3 is 14 amino acids. V shed 5 bases and J shed 3 bases, with 13 bases lying between them. Specimen: PBMCs. The J gene is TRBJ1-1, the V gene TRBV7-2, with a tentative D call TRBD1 (5 bases). This receptor was obtained from a woman aged 25 to 45 in good health and CMV-seronegative. The CDR3 here is CASSALGGDTEAFF. The CDR3 nucleotides are TGTGCCAGCAGCGCCCTTGGAGGGGACACTGAAGCTTTCTTT.